One sample yielded the 9 T cell receptor beta chains listed below, sequenced in a study of blood T cell repertoires in COVID-19. Measured with immunoSEQ multiplex PCR; TCRdb has only the in-frame clones, and not every one. This table holds tens of thousands of clones, around 90% found once. The sample consisted of peripheral blood. These receptors all stem from a woman between 70 and 85 years old with acute or convalescent COVID-19.

The V and J genes are TRBV19 and TRBJ2-7, with 13 bases identical to TRBD2. J was trimmed by 1 base and V by 6 bases; bases with no gene match: 3. CDR3 length: 15 amino acids. Germline V CDR1 and CDR2: LNHDA, SQIVND (reference sequence). CDR3 nucleotides: TGTGCCAGTAGCAAGGGACTAGCGGGATCCTACGAGCAGTACTTC. Encoded protein: CASSKGLAGSYEQYF.

The chain uses TRBV5-1 and TRBJ2-1, with TRBD2 as a possible D gene (5 bases). Germline CDR1 and CDR2: SGHRS and YFSETQ. This CDR3 region has 14 residues. Deletions cut 2 bases from V and 7 bases from J, with 13 bases between. The CDR3 region has the DNA TGCGCCAGCAGCTTTACCCTAGCCTCAAATGAGCAGTTCTTC. This translates into CASSFTLASNEQFF.

J is TRBJ1-1 and V is TRBV6-5, with TRBD1 matching over 7 bases. Germline loops: CDR1 MNHEY, CDR2 SVGAGI. J lost 0 bases, V lost 6 bases, and 4 bases had no gene match. The CDR3 covers 14 residues. CDR3 sequence (DNA): TGTGCCAGCAGAACGGGACAGTTGAACACTGAAGCTTTCTTT. It translates to CASRTGQLNTEAFF.

V usage is TRBV6-2 or TRBV6-3 and J usage is TRBJ1-6; D is perhaps TRBD1 (5 bases). The CDR3 spans 16 residues. The V gene's germline CDR1 is MNHEY and CDR2 SVGEGT. Trimming pared 2 bases from V and 0 bases from J, leaving 8 bases between. The CDR3 protein is CASSYGASSYNSPLHF. The CDR3 nucleotides read TGTGCCAGCAGTTACGGGGCCAGCTCCTATAATTCACCCCTCCACTTT.

This sequence joins TRBV2 and TRBJ2-3; TRBD2 agrees at 11 bases. The junction had 10 bases not matched to a gene; V was cut back by 3 bases and J by 5 bases. Germline V gives CDR1 SNHLY, CDR2 FYNNEI. The CDR3 extends over 17 amino acids. CDR3: CASSEGLAGGRGDTQYF. The CDR3 nucleotides are TGTGCCAGCAGTGAGGGGCTAGCGGGAGGTAGGGGAGATACGCAGTATTTT.

This sequence joins TRBV18 and TRBJ2-2; D possibly corresponds to TRBD1 (6 bases). V was trimmed by 2 bases and J by 6 bases, leaving 16 bases between them. This CDR3 contains 16 residues. The germline CDR1 and CDR2 sequences are KGHSH and LQKENI. The CDR3 DNA reads as TGTGCCAGCTCACCAATTGACAGGAATATCCCCGGGGAGCTGTTTTTT. Amino acid sequence: CASSPIDRNIPGELFF.

This clone has only a few counts. The V and J genes are TRBV11-2 and TRBJ1-4, with 7 nucleotides matching TRBD1. The junction had 3 bases not matched to a gene; V was cut back by 4 bases and J by 4 bases. The V gene's germline CDR1 is SGHAT and CDR2 FQNNGV. This CDR3 comprises 14 residues. The CDR3 DNA follows: TGTGCCAGCAGCTCGGGACAGCATAATGAAAAACTGTTTTTT. Its translation: CASSSGQHNEKLFF. The full variable domain, in which reference TRBV11-2 and TRBJ1-4 provide the parts outside the CDR3, is EAGVAQSPRYKIIEKRQSVAFWCNPISGHATLYWYQQILGQGPKLLIQFQNNGVVDDSQLPKDRFSAERLKGVDSTLKIQPAKLEDSAVYLCASSSGQHNEKLFFGSGTQLSVL.

This clone was seen only a few times. The chain uses TRBV7-8 and TRBJ1-5; the match to TRBD1 covers 7 bases. Trimming at V came to 1 base and at J to 6 bases, leaving 24 bases not matched to a gene. CDR3 length: 21 residues. The germline CDR1 and CDR2 sequences are SGHVS and FQNEAQ. The CDR3 region has the DNA TGTGCCAGCAGCTTAGGGGCCCTACAGGGGTCGATACTTAAGGGGGGTCAGCCCCAGCATTTT. Its translation is CASSLGALQGSILKGGQPQHF. Combining the CDR3 with reference TRBV7-8 and TRBJ1-5 gives the whole variable domain GAGVSQSPRYKVAKRGQDVALRCDPISGHVSLFWYQQALGQGPEFLTYFQNEAQLDKSGLPSDRFFAERPEGSVSTLKIQRTQQEDSAVYLCASSLGALQGSILKGGQPQHFGDGTRLSIL.

V is TRBV7-8 and J is TRBJ1-1; 7 bases align to TRBD1. Trimming removed 5 bases from V and 5 bases from J; junction bases left unmatched: 8. The CDR3 runs 14 residues. Germline V CDR1 and CDR2: SGHVS, FQNEAQ. For the CDR3, the DNA is TGTGCCAGCAGCACCCGACAGGGTAAAACTGAAGCTTTCTTT. Protein product: CASSTRQGKTEAFF.